A single sample is the source of the 8 T cell receptor beta chains below, sequenced in a study of response to subunit inactivated influenza vaccine. Using its own MiXCR run on the RT-PCR reads, TCRdb lists one record per CDR3 protein. The sample yields about 570,000 distinct CDR3 sequences, about 11% seen once. This same sample was also part of a study on T cells expressing NK-cell markers. This second study says: A 5'RACE template switching approach incorporating UMIs was used to make TCR beta cDNA.

The sample was PBMCs from blood, taken on the day of vaccination. Receptor source: a man in his fifties or sixties who received an inactivated influenza vaccine.

This clonotype was found a few times. V is TRBV20-1 and J is TRBJ2-4; D gene ambiguous. There are 15 residues in the CDR3. CDR1 and CDR2 (germline): DFQATT, SNEGSKA (reference sequence). V lost 1 base to trimming and J lost 0 bases, with 10 bases between them. CDR3 in amino acids: CSARANFLAKNIQYF. CDR3 DNA: TGCAGTGCTAGAGCGAACTTCCTAGCCAAAAACATTCAGTACTTC.

The chain is built from TRBV4-3 and TRBJ1-2; no firm D call. The ends were cut back, 0 bases at V and 8 bases at J, with 13 bases in the middle. The CDR3 totals 14 residues. From germline, CDR1 is LGHNA and CDR2 YSLEER. The CDR3 DNA reads as TGCGCCAGCAGCCAAGATTTTGGAGGGAACGGCTACACCTTC. The encoded protein is CASSQDFGGNGYTF.

In this sample, this clonotype turned up a few times. The chain is built from TRBV24-1 and TRBJ2-5, with 8 bases identical to TRBD1. V shed 3 bases and J 7 bases; nucleotides not matched to a gene: 6. Germline assignment: CDR1 KGHDR and CDR2 SFDVKD. The CDR3 covers 14 residues. CDR3 amino acids: CATSDADRELTQYF. In DNA form, the CDR3 reads TGTGCCACCAGTGATGCGGACAGGGAATTGACCCAGTACTTC.

This clonotype was found a few times. This chain links TRBV29-1 with TRBJ2-1, with TRBD1 as a possible D gene (5 bases). The V end lost 5 bases, the J end lost 10 bases, and 15 bases lay between the germline ends. CDR1 is SQVTM and CDR2 is ANQGSEA in the germline V gene. This CDR3 region has 12 residues. CDR3 nucleotide sequence: TGCAGCGTTCATCGAATGGGGCTGGAGCAGTTCTTC. It yields the protein CSVHRMGLEQFF.

This chain joins TRBV5-6 and TRBJ1-5, with a weak D call TRBD1 (6 bases). The V end was cut by 6 bases, the J end by 6 bases, with 13 bases between. Germline V gives CDR1 SGHDT, CDR2 YYEEEE. This CDR3 comprises 13 residues. The CDR3 loop is CASNLKGGQPQHF. CDR3 bases: TGTGCCAGCAACTTAAAGGGGGGTCAGCCCCAGCATTTT. The variable domain in full, with the rest retrieved from reference TRBV5-6 and TRBJ1-5, is DAGVTQSPTHLIKTRGQQVTLRCSPKSGHDTVSWYQQALGQGPQFIFQYYEEEERQRGNFPDRFSGHQFPNYSSELNVNALLLGDSALYLCASNLKGGQPQHFGDGTRLSIL.

The chain employs TRBV5-1 and TRBJ2-4; TRBD2 agrees at 11 bases. Trimming removed 5 bases from V and 13 bases from J; junction bases left unmatched: 11. The CDR3 contains 14 residues. CDR1 is SGHRS, CDR2 YFSETQ, per germline. CDR3 coding DNA: TGCGCCAGCAGACCCCTAGCGGGGGGCGTCCGACAGTACTTC. Translating it yields CASRPLAGGVRQYF. The variable domain in full, with the rest retrieved from reference TRBV5-1 and TRBJ2-4, is KAGVTQTPRYLIKTRGQQVTLSCSPISGHRSVSWYQQTPGQGLQFLFEYFSETQRNKGNFPGRFSGRQFSNSRSEMNVSTLELGDSALYLCASRPLAGGVRQYFGAGTRLSVL.

The rearrangement uses TRBV28 and TRBJ2-1; 7 bases match TRBD2. V shed 4 bases and J 14 bases; nucleotides not matched to a gene: 5. Germline values: CDR1 MDHEN, CDR2 SYDVKM. This CDR3 spans 11 amino acids. The CDR3, as DNA: TGTGCCAGCAGTTCCCGGGACTACAAGTTCTTC. Translated, it gives CASSSRDYKFF. The complete variable domain, with remaining parts taken from reference TRBV28 and TRBJ2-1, reads DVKVTQSSRYLVKRTGEKVFLECVQDMDHENMFWYRQDPGLGLRLIYFSYDVKMKEKGDIPEGYSVSREKKERFSLILESASTNQTSMYLCASSSRDYKFFGPGTRLTVL.

This clonotype was seen more than once but under ten times. This rearrangement joins TRBV15 to TRBJ1-2, with D possibly TRBD1 on 5 matching bases. Germline V gives CDR1 LNHNV, CDR2 YYDKDF (reference sequence). Trimming took 0 bases from V and 8 from J, leaving 13 bases between them. The CDR3 is 14 residues long. The CDR3 is CATSRDTRVSGYTF. The CDR3 DNA is TGTGCCACCAGCAGAGATACCAGGGTGTCCGGCTACACCTTC.